The 21 T cell receptor beta chains below all came from one sample that was sequenced in a study of metastatic and nonmetastatic thyroid tumors. Using MiXCR, TCRdb re-called clones from the PCR reads. The sample has roughly 75,000 clones, around 13% seen once. None of the patients had undergone any treatment ahead of thyroid surgery. Specimen: tumor tissue. The receptor source for this set is a female donor with papillary thyroid cancer or a benign thyroid nodule (not recorded which). Some clones in this sample may be carry-over from other donors' samples.

This clone was detected ten times or more. In DNA, the CDR3 is TGCGCCAGCAGCTTGACGGGGGGCCATGATGGCTACACCTTC. Its protein is CASSLTGGHDGYTF. The chain links TRBV5-1 to TRBJ1-2; perhaps TRBD1 as D (6 bases). Germline V gene sequence: CDR1 SGHRS, CDR2 YFSETQ. V lost 1 base and J 6 bases, leaving 13 bases between the germline ends. CDR3 length: 14 residues.

Many counts were recorded for this clone. The rearrangement joins TRBV20-1 to TRBJ2-1; 11 bases line up with TRBD2. After removal of 2 bases from V and 3 bases from J, the junction contained 6 bases not matched to a gene. CDR3 size: 16 residues. Germline V gene data show CDR1 as DFQATT and CDR2 as SNEGSKA (reference sequence). CDR3 amino acids: CSARLAGGPNYNEQFF. Written as DNA, the CDR3 is TGCAGTGCTAGATTAGCGGGAGGGCCTAACTACAATGAGCAGTTCTTC.

There are many counts of this clone. The rearrangement joins TRBV7-2 to TRBJ2-7, with TRBD1 identical over 7 bases. The CDR3 is 17 residues long. The germline CDR1 and CDR2 sequences are SGHTA and FQGNSA. J was trimmed by 4 bases and V by 0 bases; bases with no gene match: 12. The CDR3 DNA reads as TGTGCCAGCAGCTTAGCAGCTCCCGGGACAGAATATTACGAGCAGTACTTC. Its protein product is CASSLAAPGTEYYEQYF.

The rearrangement links TRBV28 to TRBJ2-1, with 10 bases aligning to TRBD2. The J segment lost 7 bases and the V segment lost 6 bases, leaving 6 bases of the junction unmatched. The CDR3 extends over 14 amino acids. Germline V gene sequence: CDR1 MDHEN, CDR2 SYDVKM. In DNA, the CDR3 is TGTGCCAGCAGCCTCACTAGCGGGAATAATGAGCAGTTCTTC. This encodes CASSLTSGNNEQFF.

The chain joins TRBV6-7 to TRBJ2-7; D remains unclear. TRBV6-7 is identified as an open reading frame with a role that is uncertain. V shed 4 bases and J shed 0 bases, with 25 bases lying between them. There are 19 residues in the CDR3. CDR3 nucleotides: TGTGCCAGCAGTTCCGCATCTTTGATGGAGCACGAATACTCCTACGAGCAGTACTTC. Translated: CASSSASLMEHEYSYEQYF.

This clone has ten or more counts. The chain combines TRBV27 with TRBJ2-1; 10 positions match TRBD2. J gave up 3 bases and V 7 bases, and 6 bases lay outside the gene matches. Germline CDR1 is MNHEY and CDR2 is SMNVEV (reference sequence). This CDR3 has 15 residues. CDR3 in DNA: TGTGCCAGCAACCCTAGCGGGAGTCTCTACAATGAGCAGTTCTTC. Its protein product is CASNPSGSLYNEQFF.

For this clone: At one of its ends the junction is not consistent with the germline gene, which may arise from a read error. This CDR3 is CVSSVGLAGTYEQYF. The DNA for the CDR3 is TGTGTCAGCAGCGTGGGACTAGCGGGAACCTATGAGCAGTACTTC. This chain joins TRBV11-2 and TRBJ2-7; 13 positions match TRBD2. CDR3 size: 15 residues. Germline V gives CDR1 SGHAT, CDR2 FQNNGV.

This clone was seen many times. V usage is TRBV6-1 and J usage is TRBJ1-1; D possibly corresponds to TRBD1 (5 bases). V was cut by 8 bases and J by 0 bases, with 10 bases left in between. Germline lookup yields CDR1 MNHNS and CDR2 SASEGT. CDR3 length: 13 amino acids. The CDR3 loop reads CASHRQMNTEAFF. In DNA, the CDR3 is TGTGCCAGCCACCGACAGATGAACACTGAAGCTTTCTTT.

Many counts were recorded for this clone. The chain links TRBV7-9 to TRBJ1-2, with D possibly matching TRBD1 (6 bases). Trimming shortened V by 5 bases and J by 7 bases, and 20 bases separated the two germline ends. The CDR3 has 15 amino acids. Germline CDR1 and CDR2: SEHNR and FQNEAQ (reference sequence). The CDR3 bases are TGTGCCAGCAGCCTCTGGACAGACCCCTCTTCTGGCTACACCTTC. Translation: CASSLWTDPSSGYTF.

This clone was observed many times. CDR3 sequence reads: CASSFRTSGRNTGELFF. For the CDR3, the DNA is TGTGCCAGCAGTTTCCGGACTAGCGGGAGGAACACCGGGGAGCTGTTTTTT. The chain is built from TRBV27 and TRBJ2-2; 13 nucleotides match TRBD2. V dropped 3 bases and J dropped 1; count of bases not matched to a gene: 2. This CDR3 region has 17 residues. Germline V lookup: CDR1 MNHEY, CDR2 SMNVEV (reference sequence).

In this sample, this clone turned up many times. The CDR3 reads CASSGRENTGELFF. The CDR3, as DNA: TGTGCCAGCAGTGGGAGGGAGAACACCGGGGAGCTGTTTTTT. The chain uses TRBV2 and TRBJ2-2; a weak D match, TRBD2 (6 bases). The CDR3 consists of 14 residues. Trimming pared 4 bases from V and 1 base from J, leaving 7 bases between. Germline V gene lookup returns CDR1 SNHLY and CDR2 FYNNEI.

This clone has ten or more counts. Additional DNA sequences in this sample encode the identical CDR3. The chain uses TRBV5-1 and TRBJ2-7; D is unclear. CDR3 length: 13 amino acids. Germline values: CDR1 SGHRS, CDR2 YFSETQ. Trimming pared 4 bases from V and 3 bases from J, leaving 11 bases between. Here the CDR3 reads CASSADGLYEQYF. CDR3 in DNA: TGCGCCAGCAGCGCGGACGGTCTCTACGAGCAGTACTTC.

This clone was seen a few times. A read error may explain this, as a much larger clone is one base away. Because it lacks the conserved phenylalanine or tryptophan at the end, this CDR3 is likely a read error. This chain connects TRBV20-1 to TRBJ2-1, with unresolved D. CDR3 length: 11 residues. Deletions cut 1 base from V and 10 bases from J, with 8 bases between. Germline assignment: CDR1 DFQATT and CDR2 SNEGSKA (reference sequence). The CDR3, as DNA: TGCAGTGCTAGAGGCTCCATCGAGCAGTTCCTC. This codes for CSARGSIEQFL.

This clone was observed at least ten times. The chain joins TRBV15 to TRBJ1-6, with 11 positions matching TRBD1. The germline V gene has CDR1 LNHNV and CDR2 YYDKDF (reference sequence). This CDR3 is built from 15 residues. Unmatched junction bases numbered 5, after V lost 7 bases and J lost 6 bases. The CDR3 nucleotides read TGTGCCACCACCTCGGACAGGGGGCGTAATTCACCCCTCCACTTT. This encodes CATTSDRGRNSPLHF.

This clone was counted ten times or more. The rearrangement links TRBV5-4 to TRBJ1-1, with D tentatively TRBD1 (6 bases). Trimming took 2 bases from V and 2 from J, leaving 13 bases between them. The CDR3 is 15 amino acids. The germline gives CDR1 SGHNT, CDR2 YYREEE (reference sequence). CDR3 residues: CASSFQLQGNTEAFF. CDR3 nucleotides: TGTGCCAGCAGCTTCCAACTACAGGGAAACACTGAAGCTTTCTTT.

There are many counts of this clone. The V call is TRBV20-1, the J call TRBJ1-1; perhaps TRBD1 as D (5 bases). The length of the CDR3 is 11 residues. Trimming removed 1 base at V and 6 bases at J, with 6 bases between. The germline V gene encodes CDR1 DFQATT and CDR2 SNEGSKA (reference sequence). CDR3 amino acids: CSARGGAEAFF. CDR3 bases: TGCAGTGCTAGAGGGGGGGCTGAAGCTTTCTTT.

This clone was picked up many times. J is TRBJ2-1 and V is TRBV5-1; no firm D call. CDR1 and CDR2 from the germline V gene are SGHRS and YFSETQ. Between the trimmed V and J ends, which lost 4 bases and 5 bases, there was a span of 10 bases. The CDR3 covers 13 residues. The CDR3 sequence is CASSPAGNNEQFF. The DNA for the CDR3 is TGCGCCAGCAGCCCGGCCGGAAACAATGAGCAGTTCTTC.

This clone was recorded at least ten times. The genes are TRBV27 and TRBJ1-6; 8 bases match TRBD1. The CDR3 consists of 17 residues. The ends lost 3 bases at V and 7 bases at J; junction bases unmatched: 11. Germline assignment: CDR1 MNHEY and CDR2 SMNVEV (reference sequence). The CDR3 spells CASSFWGGRGRNSPLHF. The CDR3 nucleotides are TGTGCCAGCAGTTTTTGGGGCGGCAGGGGGCGAAATTCACCCCTCCACTTT.

This clone was counted many times. The chain links TRBV6-5 to TRBJ1-1; 9 bases line up with TRBD1. Germline CDR1 and CDR2: MNHEY and SVGAGI. With 0 bases clipped from V and 11 bases from J, the junction kept 10 bases outside the gene matches. The CDR3 runs 15 residues. The chain's CDR3 is CASSYSRDRVTGAFF. The CDR3 nucleotides read TGTGCCAGCAGTTACTCGCGGGACAGGGTAACAGGGGCTTTCTTT.

About this clone itself: Lacking the conserved final phenylalanine or tryptophan, this CDR3 likely reflects a read error. This chain links TRBV27 with TRBJ2-5; D is ambiguous. Germline V CDR1 and CDR2: MNHEY, SMNVEV (reference sequence). The CDR3 runs 11 residues. The CDR3 protein is CACSLGETQYS. CDR3 coding DNA: TGTGCCTGCAGCTTAGGGGAGACCCAGTACTCC.

CDR3 DNA sequence: TGTGCCAGCAGCTCCGAGCGGGCCCCCGAGTGTTTAGAGACCCAGTACTTC. Amino acids: CASSSERAPECLETQYF. The chain uses TRBV5-4 and TRBJ2-5, with D maybe TRBD2 (6 bases). Germline CDR1 and CDR2: SGHNT and YYREEE (reference sequence). CDR3 length equals 17 residues. The ends were cut back, 3 bases at V and 4 bases at J, with 22 bases in the middle.